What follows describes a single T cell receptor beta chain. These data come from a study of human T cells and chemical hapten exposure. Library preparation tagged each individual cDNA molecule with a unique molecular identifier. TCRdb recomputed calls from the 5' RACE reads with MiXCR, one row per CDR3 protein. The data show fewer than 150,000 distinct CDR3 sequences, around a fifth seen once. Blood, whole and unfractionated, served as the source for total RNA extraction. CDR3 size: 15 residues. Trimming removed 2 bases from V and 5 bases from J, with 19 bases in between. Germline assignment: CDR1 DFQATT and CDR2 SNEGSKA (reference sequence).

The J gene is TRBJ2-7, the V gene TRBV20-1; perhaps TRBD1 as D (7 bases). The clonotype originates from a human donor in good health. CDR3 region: CSARWAGQMVHEQYF. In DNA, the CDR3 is TGCAGTGCTAGATGGGCGGGACAGATGGTCCACGAGCAGTACTTC.